A selection of T cell receptor beta chains follows, all from one sample in a study of cytomegalovirus exposure and HLA in healthy donors. The method was immunoSEQ multiplex PCR; TCRdb's version includes in-frame clones alone and lacks a portion of them. The sample holds 150,000 to 200,000 clones, about 80% seen once. Input material: PBMCs. All receptors come from a woman aged 25 to 39 in good health and CMV-seronegative. Each CDR3 is given with its conserved first and last residue. A D gene is named only where the DNA matches it firmly.

TRBV5-1	TRBJ1-4	TRBD1	14	TGCGCCAGCTCGCCCGGGACAGGGCTTGAAAAACTGTTTTTT	CASSPGTGLEKLFF
TRBV10-2	TRBJ2-2	.	16	TGCGCCAGCACCGAGGATGCGGGCTGGGAGACCGGGGAGCTGTTTTTT	CASTEDAGWETGELFF
TRBV9	TRBJ2-5	.	13	TGTGCCAGCAGCGTACCGGGGCAAGAGACCCAGTACTTC	CASSVPGQETQYF
TRBV2	TRBJ1-4	TRBD1	14	TGTGCCAGCTACAACGACAGGGGGCCTGAAAAACTGTTTTTT	CASYNDRGPEKLFF
TRBV6-5	TRBJ2-5	TRBD2	16	TGTGCCAGCAGTTACTCCAGCGGGGGGTTGCAAGAGACCCAGTACTTC	CASSYSSGGLQETQYF
TRBV7-8	TRBJ1-6	.	14	TGTGCCAGCAGCTTACGGGGGAACGGTTCACCCCTCCACTTT	CASSLRGNGSPLHF
TRBV19	TRBJ1-2	TRBD1	17	TGTGCCAGTAGTTCGGCGACAGGGGGATTCACTAACTATGGCTACACCTTC	CASSSATGGFTNYGYTF
TRBV7-6	TRBJ2-7	.	19	TGTGCCAGCAGCTTAGGGTTCCCGGGACATCCCCTCAATTTCTACGAGCAGTACTTC	CASSLGFPGHPLNFYEQYF
TRBV15	TRBJ2-7	.	14	TGTGCCACCAGCAGAGATCGCGGCGGCTACGAGCAGTACTTC	CATSRDRGGYEQYF
TRBV4-1	TRBJ1-1	.	13	TGCGCCAGCAGCCAAGCTCAGGGTACTGAAGCTTTCTTT	CASSQAQGTEAFF